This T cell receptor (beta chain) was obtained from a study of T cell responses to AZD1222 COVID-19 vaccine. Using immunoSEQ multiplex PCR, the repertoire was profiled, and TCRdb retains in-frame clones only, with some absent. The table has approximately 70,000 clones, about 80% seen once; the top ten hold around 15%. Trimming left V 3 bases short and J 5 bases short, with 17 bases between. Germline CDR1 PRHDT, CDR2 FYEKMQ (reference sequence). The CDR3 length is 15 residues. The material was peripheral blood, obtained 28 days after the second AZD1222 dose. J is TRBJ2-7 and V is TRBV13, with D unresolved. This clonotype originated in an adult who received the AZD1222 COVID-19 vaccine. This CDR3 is CASSLRIGTGDEQYF. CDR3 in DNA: TGTGCCAGCAGCTTGCGAATCGGTACTGGGGACGAGCAGTACTTC.